The 29 T cell receptor beta chains below come from one sample, sequenced in a study of graft-versus-host responses after intestinal transplantation (dated by TCRdb to 2020 to 2022). Library generation was performed with the immunoSEQ multiplex PCR assay. The source is immuneACCESS, and TCRdb retained only in-frame sequences with V and J called. Part of the clones is not carried over; for the studies checked, unresolved V genes explain less than half of this, and the remainder is unexplained. This sample has about 100,000 clones in its table, and about 90% of those were observed once. Around 0.98% of the sample is taken by the ten largest. These receptors' antigens are unknown. The sample's time point label, decoded: cells obtained before transplantation from donor or recipient. This sample comprised unstimulated CD4+ T cells sorted from spleen or lymph node cells, obtained before transplant. These receptor sequences come from a human donor who was the organ donor for an intestinal transplant.

The gene calls are TRBV25-1 and TRBJ2-3; the match to TRBD1 covers 11 bases. The germline CDR1 and CDR2 sequences are MGHDK and SYGVNS. V trimming: 2 bases; J trimming: 6 bases; junction bases outside the gene matches: 4. CDR3 length: 15 residues. CDR3 amino acids: CASSEIGQGADTQYF. The CDR3 DNA sequence: TGTGCCAGCAGTGAAATCGGACAGGGGGCGGATACGCAGTATTTT.

J is TRBJ2-1 and V is TRBV6-5; TRBD2 is a possible D gene (6 bases). This CDR3 spans 14 amino acids. The germline V gene encodes CDR1 MNHEY and CDR2 SVGAGI. With 8 bases removed from V and 3 bases from J, the gap between germline ends came to 14 bases. CDR3: CASGRDSVYNEQFF. CDR3 DNA sequence: TGTGCCAGCGGCCGGGACTCCGTCTACAATGAGCAGTTCTTC.

The chain is built from TRBV5-4 and TRBJ2-2; unclear D gene. CDR1 and CDR2 (germline): SGHNT, YYREEE (reference sequence). V shed 0 bases and J shed 1 base, with 4 bases lying between them. This CDR3 is built from 14 residues. The CDR3 reads CASSLAGNTGELFF. The CDR3 coding sequence is TGTGCCAGCAGCTTGGCTGGGAACACCGGGGAGCTGTTTTTT.

This clone was counted only a few times. The V call is TRBV28, the J call TRBJ1-2; D is unclear. The CDR3 is 13 residues long. Trimming took 6 bases from V and 5 from J, leaving 13 bases between them. Germline values: CDR1 MDHEN, CDR2 SYDVKM. The CDR3 reads CASSQQRAYGYTF. The CDR3 DNA reads as TGTGCCAGCAGCCAGCAGCGAGCTTATGGCTACACCTTC.

The V call is TRBV5-4, the J call TRBJ1-1; possibly TRBD1 for D (5 bases). The CDR3 has 12 amino acids. The germline gives CDR1 SGHNT, CDR2 YYREEE (reference sequence). Trimming cost V 0 bases and J 10 bases, with 10 bases left between them. DNA of the CDR3: TGTGCCAGCAGCTTGGATTTGGGGGGAGCTTTCTTT. Translation gives CASSLDLGGAFF.

The rearrangement links TRBV9 to TRBJ2-3, with a possible D match to TRBD2 (6 bases). Germline lookup yields CDR1 SGDLS and CDR2 YYNGEE. The CDR3 has 15 amino acids. Between the trimmed V and J ends, which lost 4 bases and 5 bases, there was a span of 17 bases. The CDR3 protein is CASSPRLRGRDTQYF. CDR3 nucleotide sequence: TGTGCCAGCAGCCCACGACTCCGGGGGAGAGATACGCAGTATTTT.

A remark on this clone: This CDR3 is also generated by other DNA sequences in the sample. This rearrangement joins TRBV19 to TRBJ2-2; D is undetermined. V lost 4 bases, J lost 5 bases, and 5 bases lay in between. The CDR3 contains 12 residues. CDR1 is LNHDA, CDR2 SQIVND, per germline (reference sequence). The CDR3 loop reads CASSTFTGELFF. The CDR3 nucleotides are TGTGCCAGTAGTACATTTACCGGGGAGCTGTTTTTT.

The V gene is TRBV7-2, the J gene TRBJ1-2, with D perhaps TRBD1 (5 bases). The V end was cut by 3 bases, the J end by 8 bases, with 19 bases between. Germline V gives CDR1 SGHTA, CDR2 FQGNSA. This CDR3 contains 15 residues. The CDR3 bases are TGTGCCAGCAGCTTGTTAAGCCAAGTGGGGGAAGGCTACACCTTC. It codes for CASSLLSQVGEGYTF. The whole variable domain, remainder taken from reference TRBV7-2 and TRBJ1-2, is GAGVSQSPSNKVTEKGKDVELRCDPISGHTALYWYRQSLGQGLEFLIYFQGNSAPDKSGLPSDRFSAERTGGSVSTLTIQRTQQEDSAVYLCASSLLSQVGEGYTFGSGTRLTVV.

This chain joins TRBV12-2 and TRBJ2-4; TRBD2 is the table's D call and was not checked against the DNA. TRBV12-2 has pseudogene status. The CDR3 has 12 amino acids. CDR3 DNA: TGTGCAAGTCGCCGTAGTGAGAACATTCAGTACTTC. Its protein is CASRRSENIQYF.

The V gene is TRBV2, the J gene TRBJ2-1; 11 bases are shared with TRBD2. V lost 1 base and J lost 15; bases outside the gene matches: 5. The CDR3 spans 13 residues. Germline CDR1 is SNHLY and CDR2 is FYNNEI. The CDR3 bases are TGTGCCAGCAGTGAAGATAGCGGGGGGGCCGTGTTCTTC. Its translation is CASSEDSGGAVFF.

The chain joins TRBV5-1 to TRBJ2-6; 7 nucleotides line up with TRBD1. The V and J ends lost 0 bases and 4 bases, in that order; junction bases with no gene match: 4. Germline lookup yields CDR1 SGHRS and CDR2 YFSETQ. CDR3 length: 16 residues. The CDR3 loop is CASSLETGSGANVLTF. CDR3 nucleotides: TGCGCCAGCAGCTTGGAGACAGGGTCGGGGGCCAACGTCCTGACTTTC.

The V call is TRBV9, the J call TRBJ2-6, with D possibly being TRBD2 (5 bases). The V end lost 0 bases, the J end lost 3 bases, and 10 bases lay between the germline ends. The germline CDR1 and CDR2 sequences are SGDLS and YYNGEE. CDR3 length: 16 amino acids. This CDR3 reads CASSVGPRGGANVLTF. In DNA, the CDR3 is TGTGCCAGCAGCGTAGGTCCCCGGGGTGGGGCCAACGTCCTGACTTTC.

This rearrangement joins TRBV7-2 to TRBJ2-3, with 13 bases identical to TRBD2. CDR3 length equals 14 residues. CDR1 and CDR2 (germline): SGHTA, FQGNSA. Germline trimming cut 11 bases from V and 4 bases from J; bases unmatched to any gene: 6. CDR3 sequence (DNA): TGTGCCTCTCGGACTAGCGGGGGTGCAGATACGCAGTATTTT. Translating gives CASRTSGGADTQYF.

The chain joins TRBV4-1 to TRBJ2-1; D ambiguous. CDR1 and CDR2 from the germline V gene are MGHRA and YSYEKL. This CDR3 contains 15 residues. Trimming shortened V by 4 bases and J by 6 bases, and 16 bases separated the two germline ends. CDR3 in DNA: TGCGCCAGCAGCCCGGCCATCGGATTAAGCAATGAGCAGTTCTTC. This gives the protein CASSPAIGLSNEQFF.

Comment on this clone: One junction end disagrees with the germline gene, perhaps due to a read error. The sample holds other DNA sequences that translate to the same CDR3. The V call is TRBV6-5, the J call TRBJ2-3, with D unclear. This CDR3 comprises 14 residues. The germline V gene has CDR1 MNHEY and CDR2 SVGAGI. The CDR3 bases are TGTGCTAGCAGGTCAGGCTGGGCCCAAAATACGCAGTATTTT. Translated: CASRSGWAQNTQYF.

J is TRBJ2-3 and V is TRBV6-4; 7 bases map to TRBD1. This CDR3 region has 14 residues. Germline V CDR1 and CDR2: MRHNA, SNTAGT. V was pared by 3 bases and J by 0 bases, with 0 bases of the junction left unmatched. As DNA, the CDR3 is TGTGCCAGCAGTGAACAGGGGAGCACAGATACGCAGTATTTT. Amino acid sequence: CASSEQGSTDTQYF.

The rearrangement uses TRBV7-3 and TRBJ1-5; D gene ambiguous. Trimming stripped 0 bases from V and 5 bases from J, with 5 bases between. The length of the CDR3 is 13 residues. Per germline, CDR1 SGHTA and CDR2 FQGTGA. As DNA, the CDR3 is TGTGCCAGCAGCTTAACGGGTGATCAGCCCCAGCATTTT. Translating it yields CASSLTGDQPQHF.

This clone was seen only a few times. This sequence joins TRBV4-1 and TRBJ2-7; tentative D call: TRBD2 (6 bases). The CDR3 extends over 14 amino acids. From germline, CDR1 is MGHRA and CDR2 YSYEKL. Between the trimmed V and J ends, which lost 4 bases and 6 bases, there was a span of 16 bases. CDR3 sequence (DNA): TGCGCCAGCAGCCCTGTATCCGGGAGTCCCGAGCAGTACTTC. As protein: CASSPVSGSPEQYF.

The chain links TRBV7-9 to TRBJ2-7; D uncertain. Trimming removed 0 bases at V and 6 bases at J, with 3 bases between. This CDR3 is 11 amino acids long. CDR1 and CDR2 (germline): SEHNR, FQNEAQ (reference sequence). The CDR3 DNA reads TGTGCCAGCAGCTTAGCGGTCGAGCAGTACTTC. It is translated as CASSLAVEQYF.

The rearrangement joins TRBV18 to TRBJ1-1, with a weak D call TRBD1 (5 bases). The V gene's germline CDR1 is KGHSH and CDR2 LQKENI. The CDR3 runs 14 residues. V dropped 2 bases and J dropped 2 bases, with 9 bases sitting between them. CDR3 sequence reads: CASSPETVNTEAFF. The DNA for the CDR3 is TGTGCCAGCTCACCAGAGACAGTAAACACTGAAGCTTTCTTT.

This sequence joins TRBV6-6 and TRBJ2-1; 7 positions match TRBD2. The CDR3 is 15 amino acids. V dropped 7 bases and J dropped 7; count of bases not matched to a gene: 13. Germline CDR1 and CDR2: MNHNY and SVGAGI (reference sequence). DNA for the CDR3: TGTGCCAGCACCGAACTAGATCGGGGGGATAATGAGCAGTTCTTC. The encoded protein is CASTELDRGDNEQFF.

With regard to this clone: Additional DNA sequences in this sample encode the identical CDR3. The chain is built from TRBV30 and TRBJ1-5; D is perhaps TRBD1 (5 bases). This CDR3 has 13 amino acids. V lost 0 bases and J 4 bases, leaving 7 bases between the germline ends. Looked up from germline, CDR1 is GTSNPN and CDR2 is SVGIG (reference sequence). The DNA for the CDR3 is TGTGCCTGGAGTGTAAGGGGAAATCAGCCCCAGCATTTT. This gives the protein CAWSVRGNQPQHF. The full variable domain, in which reference TRBV30 and TRBJ1-5 provide the parts outside the CDR3, is SQTIHQWPATLVQPVGSPLSLECTVEGTSNPNLYWYRQAAGRGLQLLFYSVGIGQISSEVPQNLSASRPQDRQFILSSKKLLLSDSGFYLCAWSVRGNQPQHFGDGTRLSIL.

DNA of the CDR3: TGTGCCAGCGTTTGGTCATCTGGGGCCAACGTCCTGACTTTC. Translation gives CASVWSSGANVLTF. The chain carries TRBV2 and TRBJ2-6; D ambiguous. Germline CDR1 and CDR2: SNHLY and FYNNEI. This CDR3 comprises 14 residues. V lost 8 bases to trimming and J lost 1 base, with 9 bases between them. Based on the CDR3 plus reference TRBV2 and TRBJ2-6, the full variable domain is EPEVTQTPSHQVTQMGQEVILRCVPISNHLYFYWYRQILGQKVEFLVSFYNNEISEKSEIFDDQFSVERPDGSNFTLKIRSTKLEDSAMYFCASVWSSGANVLTFGAGSRLTVL.

This clone was recorded a few times. The chain recombines TRBV6-4 with TRBJ2-1; maybe TRBD2 (7 bases). The CDR3 totals 15 residues. The germline gives CDR1 MRHNA, CDR2 SNTAGT. Between the trimmed V and J ends, which lost 0 bases and 9 bases, there was a span of 15 bases. The chain's CDR3 is CASSDSSGGGGEQFF. CDR3 DNA: TGTGCCAGCAGTGACTCGTCGGGGGGCGGGGGTGAGCAGTTCTTC.

This clone appeared a single time. V and J are TRBV19 and TRBJ2-5; 8 bases are a match to TRBD1. The CDR3 contains 13 residues. From germline, CDR1 is LNHDA and CDR2 SQIVND (reference sequence). J gave up 5 bases and V 8 bases, and 7 bases lay outside the gene matches. Here the CDR3 reads CASSPGGWETQYF. The CDR3 bases are TGTGCCAGTTCCCCAGGGGGCTGGGAGACCCAGTACTTC.

This clone was observed a single time. This chain joins TRBV7-9 and TRBJ1-2; 8 nucleotides agree with TRBD1. Germline CDR1 is SEHNR and CDR2 is FQNEAQ (reference sequence). There are 18 residues in the CDR3. The trim removed 5 bases at V and 0 bases at J, leaving 14 bases unmatched. The CDR3 coding sequence is TGTGCCAGCAGCCTCCAAAGACAGGGGAGCTATGCTAACTATGGCTACACCTTC. This codes for CASSLQRQGSYANYGYTF.

The J gene is TRBJ1-1, the V gene TRBV2, with D tentatively TRBD1 (5 bases). This CDR3 spans 15 amino acids. Germline V gene lookup returns CDR1 SNHLY and CDR2 FYNNEI. Deletions cut 2 bases from V and 8 bases from J, with 18 bases between. CDR3 protein: CASSEWLGGKEEAFF. CDR3 DNA: TGTGCCAGCAGTGAATGGCTTGGGGGAAAGGAGGAAGCTTTCTTT.

V is TRBV30 and J is TRBJ1-5; no firm D call. The CDR3 has 13 residues. Germline loops: CDR1 GTSNPN, CDR2 SVGIG (reference sequence). Trimming pared 1 base from V and 7 bases from J, leaving 11 bases between. The CDR3 loop reads CAWSGREAQPQHF. CDR3 nucleotides: TGTGCCTGGAGTGGAAGGGAGGCGCAGCCCCAGCATTTT. The whole variable domain, remainder taken from reference TRBV30 and TRBJ1-5, is SQTIHQWPATLVQPVGSPLSLECTVEGTSNPNLYWYRQAAGRGLQLLFYSVGIGQISSEVPQNLSASRPQDRQFILSSKKLLLSDSGFYLCAWSGREAQPQHFGDGTRLSIL.

In this sample, this clone turned up a few times. V and J are TRBV19 and TRBJ2-3, with 16 positions matching TRBD2. V shed 3 bases and J 3 bases; nucleotides not matched to a gene: 3. CDR3 length: 17 residues. Germline V lookup: CDR1 LNHDA, CDR2 SQIVND (reference sequence). The CDR3 coding sequence is TGTGCCAGTAGTATGGGGACTAGCGGGGGGGCTACAGATACGCAGTATTTT. It specifies CASSMGTSGGATDTQYF.